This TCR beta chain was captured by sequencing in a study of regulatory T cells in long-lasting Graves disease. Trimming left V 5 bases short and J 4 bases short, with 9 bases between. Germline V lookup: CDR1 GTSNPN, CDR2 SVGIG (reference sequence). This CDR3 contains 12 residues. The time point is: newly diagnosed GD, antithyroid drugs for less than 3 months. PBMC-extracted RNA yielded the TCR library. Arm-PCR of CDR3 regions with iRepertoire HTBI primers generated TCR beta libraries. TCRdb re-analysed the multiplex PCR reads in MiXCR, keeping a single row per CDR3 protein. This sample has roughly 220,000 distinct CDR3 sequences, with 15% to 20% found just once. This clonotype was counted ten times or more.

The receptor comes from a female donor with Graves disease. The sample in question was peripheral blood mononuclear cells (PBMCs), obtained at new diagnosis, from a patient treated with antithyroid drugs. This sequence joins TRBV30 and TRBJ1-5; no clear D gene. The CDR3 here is CAWAPPNQPQHF. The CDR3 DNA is TGTGCCTGGGCTCCACCGAATCAGCCCCAGCATTTT.